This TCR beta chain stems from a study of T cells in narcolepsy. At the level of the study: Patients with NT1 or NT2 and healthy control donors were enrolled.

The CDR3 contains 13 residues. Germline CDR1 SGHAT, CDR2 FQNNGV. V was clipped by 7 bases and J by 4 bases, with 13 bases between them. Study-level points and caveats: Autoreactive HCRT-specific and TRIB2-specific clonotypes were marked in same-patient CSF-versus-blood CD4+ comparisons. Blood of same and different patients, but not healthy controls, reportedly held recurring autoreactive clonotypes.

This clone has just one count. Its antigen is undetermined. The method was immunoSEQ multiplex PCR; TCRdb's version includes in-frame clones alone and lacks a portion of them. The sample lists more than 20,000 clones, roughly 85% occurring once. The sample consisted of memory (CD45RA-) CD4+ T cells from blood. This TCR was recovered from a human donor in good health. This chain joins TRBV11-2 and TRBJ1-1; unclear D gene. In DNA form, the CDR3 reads TGTGCCAGCACCCCAGGTCCGGCCACTGAAGCTTTCTTT. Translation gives CASTPGPATEAFF.